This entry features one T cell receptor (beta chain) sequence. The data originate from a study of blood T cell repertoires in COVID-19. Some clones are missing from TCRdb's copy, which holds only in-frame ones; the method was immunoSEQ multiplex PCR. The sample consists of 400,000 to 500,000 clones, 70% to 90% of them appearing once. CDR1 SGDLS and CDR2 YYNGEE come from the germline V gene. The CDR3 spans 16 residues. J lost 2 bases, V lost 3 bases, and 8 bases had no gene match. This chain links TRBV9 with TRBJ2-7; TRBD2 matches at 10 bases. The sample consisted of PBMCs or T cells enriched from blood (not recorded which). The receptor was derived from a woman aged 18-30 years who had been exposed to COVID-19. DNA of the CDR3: TGTGCCAGCAGCGGGAGACTAGCGGGTTCCCCCTACGAGCAGTACTTC. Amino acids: CASSGRLAGSPYEQYF.